This TCR beta chain was captured in a study of liver allograft versus peripheral blood T cells. Overall study context: Peripheral blood of the recipients supplied T cell receptor repertoires that were compared with those in transplanted livers.

The table lists this clonotype with a count of one. Its antigen is unknown. General observations from the study: Liver allografts reportedly held T cell receptor repertoires unlike those in peripheral blood.

TCRdb re-analysed the reads in MiXCR, keeping a single row per CDR3 protein. The repertoire holds over 15,000 distinct CDR3 sequences, with 20% to 25% as singletons. CDR3 length: 14 residues. The V and J ends lost 6 bases and 0 bases respectively, with 11 bases between them. Looked up from germline, CDR1 is DFQATT and CDR2 is SNEGSKA (reference sequence). The chain is built from TRBV20-1 and TRBJ1-4, with D uncertain. The receptor's source is a human patient who had a liver transplant. Certain T cells may be donor cells from the graft. The CDR3 sequence is CSAQTAATNEKLFF. As DNA, the CDR3 is TGCAGTGCCCAAACAGCGGCAACTAATGAAAAACTGTTTTTT.